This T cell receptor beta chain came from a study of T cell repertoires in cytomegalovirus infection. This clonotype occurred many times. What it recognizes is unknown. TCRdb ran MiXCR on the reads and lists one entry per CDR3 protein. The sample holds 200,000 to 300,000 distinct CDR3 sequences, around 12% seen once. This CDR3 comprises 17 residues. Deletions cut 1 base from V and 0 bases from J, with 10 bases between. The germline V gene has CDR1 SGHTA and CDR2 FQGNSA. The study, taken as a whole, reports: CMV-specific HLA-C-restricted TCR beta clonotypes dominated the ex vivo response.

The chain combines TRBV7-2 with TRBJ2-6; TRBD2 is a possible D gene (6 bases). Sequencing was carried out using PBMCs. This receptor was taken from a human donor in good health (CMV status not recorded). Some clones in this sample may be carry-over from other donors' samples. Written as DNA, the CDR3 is TGTGCCAGCAGCTTAGGGGCGGGGACCTCTGGGGCCAACGTCCTGACTTTC. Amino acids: CASSLGAGTSGANVLTF.